This paragraph reports one T cell receptor beta chain. These data are taken from a study of cytomegalovirus exposure and HLA in healthy donors. The PCR employed 60 Vbeta primers together with 13 Jbeta primers. Measured with immunoSEQ multiplex PCR; TCRdb has only the in-frame clones, and not every one. The profile shows under 150,000 clones, over 60% of them singletons. The receptor was derived from a human donor in good health. The sequencing input was PBMCs.

The CDR3 bases are TGTGCCAGCAGCTTCAAAGGGACTTCTAACTATGGCTACACCTTC. The encoded protein is CASSFKGTSNYGYTF. The chain uses TRBV7-9 and TRBJ1-2, with a tentative D call TRBD1 (5 bases). Trimming stripped 3 bases from V and 0 bases from J, with 11 bases between. The CDR3 is 15 residues long. In germline, CDR1 is SEHNR, CDR2 FQNEAQ (reference sequence). Full variable domain (remainder filled in from reference TRBV7-9 and TRBJ1-2): DTGVSQNPRHKITKRGQNVTFRCDPISEHNRLYWYRQTLGQGPEFLTYFQNEAQLEKSRLLSDRFSAERPKGSFSTLEIQRTEQGDSAMYLCASSFKGTSNYGYTFGSGTRLTVV.